A single TCR beta chain is shown here with its context. Antigen specificity is unknown. Only in-frame clones appear in the TCRdb table, and some are missing; sequencing was by immunoSEQ multiplex PCR. The data show millions of clones, approximately 92% seen once. Per the germline V gene, CDR1 is MNHEY and CDR2 is SVGAGI. CDR3 length: 14 amino acids. V gave up 6 bases and J gave up 0 bases, with 9 bases separating them. This specimen comes from a study of shared clonotypes between healthy human individuals. Study-wide results and limits: Non-shared clonotypes were found to have lower generation probabilities than the clonotypes that were shared by all four of the sorted-subset donors.

V and J are TRBV6-5 and TRBJ1-3; no clear D gene. The sequence came from a man younger than 35 in good health. The specimen was naive CD4+ T cells sorted from blood. Subset defined: CD45RA+ positively selected. In nucleotides, the CDR3 is TGTGCCAGCAGCTCAGAAATCTCTGGAAACACCATATATTTT. Its translation is CASSSEISGNTIYF.